This T cell receptor beta chain was documented in a study of shared clonotypes between healthy human individuals. With respect to this clone: Its antigen is currently unknown.

The protocol was immunoSEQ multiplex PCR, while the TCRdb copy is restricted to in-frame clones and leaves out a portion. Altogether more than 2 million clones are present, 85% to 95% being singletons, with the ten largest covering 1% to 1.3%. This CDR3 is 16 amino acids long. Per the germline V gene, CDR1 is SGHVS and CDR2 is FQNEAQ. The V gene end was trimmed by 2 bases and the J gene end by 5 bases; junction bases not matched to a gene: 10. Naive CD8 cells comprised CD45RO-negative, CCR7-positively selected cells, excluding terminally differentiated effector memory CD45RA+ cells. Notes on the study in general: Among the subsets, naive ones generally showed larger estimated richness than memory ones. Sampling covered nothing but blood. Tissue TCR repertoires likely differ from those found in blood. Relative to their counterparts shared across all four donors, non-shared clonotypes exhibited diminished generation probabilities.

The chain has TRBV7-8 and TRBJ2-7; 9 bases map to TRBD1. The specimen was naive CD8+ T cells sorted from blood. This TCR was recovered from a man between 18 and 29 years old in good health. The CDR3 DNA reads as TGTGCCAGCAGCTTAATTGGGACAGGGAATTGGAACGAGCAGTACTTC. It is translated as CASSLIGTGNWNEQYF. The whole variable domain, remainder taken from reference TRBV7-8 and TRBJ2-7, is GAGVSQSPRYKVAKRGQDVALRCDPISGHVSLFWYQQALGQGPEFLTYFQNEAQLDKSGLPSDRFFAERPEGSVSTLKIQRTQQEDSAVYLCASSLIGTGNWNEQYFGPGTRLTVT.